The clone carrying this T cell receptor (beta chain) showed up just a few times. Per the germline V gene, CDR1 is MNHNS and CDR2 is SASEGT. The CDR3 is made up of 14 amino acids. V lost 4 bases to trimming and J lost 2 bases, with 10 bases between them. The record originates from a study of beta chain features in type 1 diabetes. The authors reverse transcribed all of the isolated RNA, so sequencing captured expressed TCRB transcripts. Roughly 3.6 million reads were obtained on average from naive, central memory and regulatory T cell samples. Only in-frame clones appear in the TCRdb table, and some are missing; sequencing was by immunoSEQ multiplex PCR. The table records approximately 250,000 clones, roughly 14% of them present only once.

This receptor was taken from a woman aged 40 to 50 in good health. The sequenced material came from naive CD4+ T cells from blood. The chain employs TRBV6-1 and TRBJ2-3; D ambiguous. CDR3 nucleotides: TGTGCCAGCAGTGCCCCCAGATCCACAGATACGCAGTATTTT. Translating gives CASSAPRSTDTQYF.